This T cell receptor (beta chain) stems from a study of glioma-infiltrating T cells. This clonotype was detected ten times or more. This CDR3 has 14 amino acids. The V end lost 7 bases, the J end lost 2 bases, and 12 bases lay between the germline ends. Germline assignment: CDR1 KGHDR and CDR2 SFDVKD. Using RNA template, CDR3s of TCR alpha and beta were amplified with iRepertoire arm-PCR. A single record per CDR3 protein comes from TCRdb applying MiXCR to the multiplex PCR reads. The profile shows approximately 190,000 distinct CDR3 sequences, 30% to 40% of them singletons. The sample comprised glioma tissue, nonneoplastic brain tissue, or PBMCs (not recorded which). The genes are TRBV24-1 and TRBJ2-3; a weak D match, TRBD2 (6 bases). The sequence was obtained from a human donor with low-grade glioma or glioblastoma, undergoing nonglioma brain surgery, or in good health (not recorded which). This CDR3 reads CATRAGTSTDTQYF. DNA for the CDR3: TGTGCCACCAGAGCTGGGACTTCCACAGATACGCAGTATTTT.